The clone carrying this TCR beta chain showed up many times. TCRdb passed the 5' RACE reads through MiXCR, listing each CDR3 protein once. There are 50,000 to 65,000 distinct CDR3 sequences in the sample; around 9.1% occur only once, and 4% to 4.5% lies in the top ten. The source of the sample is a study of early T cells in non-severe SARS-CoV-2 infection. Across the whole study: Whole-blood bulk RNA, unsorted, was sequenced, and chains were unpaired.

The sequence derives from an adult who was a healthcare worker with PCR-confirmed SARS-CoV-2 infection or an uninfected control (not recorded which). The sequencing input was whole blood.

CDR3 protein: CASSRQGGEKLFF. The CDR3 DNA reads as TGTGCCAGCAGCCGACAGGGGGGCGAAAAACTGTTTTTT. The genes are TRBV3-1 and TRBJ1-4, with TRBD1 matching over 9 bases. Per the germline V gene, CDR1 is LGHDT and CDR2 is YNNKEL (reference sequence). This CDR3 has 13 amino acids. Trimming removed 4 bases from V and 8 bases from J; junction bases left unmatched: 2.